This TCR beta chain was sequenced for a study of OX40 agonist ivuxolimab in advanced cancers. Across the study: Males comprised 75% to 90% of the group, whose mean age was approximately 60 years (range about 20 to 85). Antecedent anti-PD-1, anti-PD-L1 or anti-CTLA-4 therapy was permissible, with over 35% having received some.

TCRdb's copy holds only in-frame clones and misses some; the assay was immunoSEQ multiplex PCR. This table has roughly 60,000 clones, roughly nine tenths appearing once. This clone was detected once. The antigen remains undetermined. Systemic immunosuppression or a history of autoimmune disease excluded patients. V gave up 5 bases and J gave up 6 bases; unmatched junction bases: 7. Germline V CDR1 and CDR2: SGHTA, FQGNSA. The CDR3 is 14 residues long. Findings and limits, study-wide: At doses 0.1 to 3.0 mg/kg, CD4+ and CD8+ clones expanded.

This material consisted of CD4+ or CD8+ T cells sorted from blood, taken in a trial of the OX40 agonist ivuxolimab. The gene calls are TRBV7-2 and TRBJ1-5; 7 bases map to TRBD1. The origin of this receptor is an adult with an advanced solid tumor such as melanoma, head and neck, liver or kidney cancer. The CDR3 coding sequence is TGTGCCAGCAGCATACGACAGGGCACTCAGCCCCAGCATTTT. Translated, it gives CASSIRQGTQPQHF. Variable domain in full (rest from reference TRBV7-2 and TRBJ1-5): GAGVSQSPSNKVTEKGKDVELRCDPISGHTALYWYRQSLGQGLEFLIYFQGNSAPDKSGLPSDRFSAERTGGSVSTLTIQRTQQEDSAVYLCASSIRQGTQPQHFGDGTRLSIL.